Following are 31 T cell receptor beta chains from one sample sequenced in a study of regulatory T cells in long-lasting Graves disease (dated by TCRdb to the early 2020s). Read against the paper, the sample's time point label means: newly diagnosed GD, antithyroid drugs for less than 3 months. For both TCR sequencing and RNA sequencing, RNA was extracted from PBMCs using TRIzol. The receptor library was made with multiplex PCR. Sequenced on an Illumina HiSeq 4000. To build TCR beta libraries, CDR3 regions were amplified by Arm-PCR using iRepertoire HTBI primers. TCRdb reran the public reads through fastp at Q25 and MiXCR, keeping productive beta chains. Under each unique CDR3 protein, matching rows form one entry showing the most common genes and DNA. In this sample the table shows some 450,000 distinct CDR3 sequences, about a sixth of which occur a single time. The ten largest make up roughly a tenth of the sample.

These records were also assigned to another study, of T cells in Graves' hyperthyroidism and ophthalmopathy.

The sequencing used peripheral blood mononuclear cells (PBMCs), collected at new diagnosis, from a patient treated with antithyroid drugs. The receptors here all came from a woman aged 25 to 45 with Graves disease. Donor details come from another sample of the same person, matched by shared clones.

There are many counts of this clonotype. The chain couples TRBV28 to TRBJ2-7; 7 bases agree with TRBD2. Trimming removed 5 bases from V and 2 bases from J; junction bases left unmatched: 12. This CDR3 contains 16 residues. Germline values: CDR1 MDHEN, CDR2 SYDVKM. CDR3 DNA sequence: TGTGCCAGCAGTATAATTTACGGTAGCGGGCCCTACGAGCAGTACTTC. Residues: CASSIIYGSGPYEQYF.

V usage is TRBV7-6 and J usage is TRBJ2-7; TRBD1 matches 7 bases. CDR3 length equals 14 residues. The trim removed 5 bases at V and 7 bases at J, leaving 11 bases unmatched. CDR1 is SGHVS and CDR2 is FNYEAQ in the germline V gene. CDR3 loop: CASSPETGLGEQYF. The CDR3 bases are TGTGCCAGCAGCCCGGAGACAGGGTTGGGGGAGCAGTACTTC.

This clonotype has ten or more counts. The chain links TRBV20-1 to TRBJ2-5, with 12 bases lining up with TRBD2. Germline-derived CDR1 and CDR2 are DFQATT and SNEGSKA (reference sequence). The CDR3 has 14 amino acids. The V and J ends lost 2 bases and 5 bases, in that order; junction bases with no gene match: 3. DNA for the CDR3: TGCAGTGCTAGACTAGCGGGAGGGCGGGAGACCCAGTACTTC. This gives the protein CSARLAGGRETQYF.

The table lists this clonotype with many counts. The J gene is TRBJ2-7, the V gene TRBV3-1, with D tentatively TRBD2 (5 bases). From germline, CDR1 is LGHDT and CDR2 YNNKEL (reference sequence). Trimming removed 5 bases from V and 7 bases from J, with 12 bases in between. CDR3 length: 12 residues. The CDR3 DNA reads TGTGCCAGCAGCGGTACTAGTCTGGAGCAGTACTTC. Its protein product is CASSGTSLEQYF.

This clonotype came up many times. The J gene is TRBJ2-1, the V gene TRBV7-8; 7 nucleotides match TRBD2. This CDR3 contains 13 residues. Per germline, CDR1 SGHVS and CDR2 FQNEAQ. The ends lost 6 bases at V and 5 bases at J; junction bases unmatched: 4. This chain's CDR3 is CASRKAGNNEQFF. The CDR3 nucleotides read TGTGCCAGCAGGAAAGCGGGGAACAATGAGCAGTTCTTC.

As regards this clonotype: A read error is likely here: a far larger clone is one base away. This chain uses TRBV11-2 with TRBJ2-1, with 14 bases matching TRBD2. The J call may be incorrect, as the DNA end agrees better with TRBJ2-5. Germline V gives CDR1 SGHAT, CDR2 FQNNGV. This CDR3 contains 16 residues. CDR3 nucleotide sequence: TGTGCCAGCGGCTTTCGACTAGCGGGAGGGCAAGAGACCCAGTACTTC. Protein: CASGFRLAGGQETQYF.

This clonotype was seen ten or more times. The chain couples TRBV29-1 to TRBJ2-3; 8 bases are shared with TRBD2. The CDR3 runs to 13 residues. Germline assignment: CDR1 SQVTM and CDR2 ANQGSEA. With V trimmed by 2 bases and J by 4 bases, 2 bases remained unmatched. The CDR3 reads CSVEKTSADTQYF. CDR3 DNA: TGCAGCGTTGAAAAGACTAGCGCAGATACGCAGTATTTT.

This clonotype was recorded many times. The chain is built from TRBV10-3 and TRBJ2-7; TRBD1 or TRBD2 may be the D gene (7 bases each). The CDR3 contains 14 residues. Germline V gene data show CDR1 as ENHRY and CDR2 as SYGVKD. V was clipped by 6 bases and J by 2 bases, with 14 bases between them. CDR3 loop: CAIRRQGGTYEQYF. The CDR3 DNA follows: TGTGCCATCAGGAGACAGGGAGGGACCTACGAGCAGTACTTC.

This clonotype showed up many times. The genes are TRBV4-1 and TRBJ1-5, with D unresolved. The CDR3 contains 16 residues. Germline V gene sequence: CDR1 MGHRA, CDR2 YSYEKL. Trimming left V 1 base short and J 0 bases short, with 10 bases between. CDR3 protein: CASSQALTYSNQPQHF. In nucleotides, the CDR3 is TGCGCCAGCAGCCAAGCCCTTACTTATAGCAATCAGCCCCAGCATTTT.

This clonotype was observed many times. The chain uses TRBV11-2 and TRBJ2-3; D might be TRBD2 (6 bases). Per germline, CDR1 SGHAT and CDR2 FQNNGV. CDR3 length: 13 amino acids. Trimming left V 6 bases short and J 8 bases short, with 15 bases between. The CDR3 DNA reads as TGTGCCAGCAGGGAGGGGCTCAAATTTACGCAGTATTTT. Translating gives CASREGLKFTQYF. Full variable domain (missing parts from reference TRBV11-2 and TRBJ2-3): EAGVAQSPRYKIIEKRQSVAFWCNPISGHATLYWYQQILGQGPKLLIQFQNNGVVDDSQLPKDRFSAERLKGVDSTLKIQPAKLEDSAVYLCASREGLKFTQYFGPGTRLTVL.

The chain employs TRBV18 and TRBJ2-2, with 8 bases aligning to TRBD1. V was pared by 3 bases and J by 5 bases, with 2 bases of the junction left unmatched. The CDR3 runs to 14 residues. Germline V gene lookup returns CDR1 KGHSH and CDR2 LQKENI. The DNA for the CDR3 is TGTGCCAGCTCACCGACAGGGGTTACCGGGGAGCTGTTTTTT. It is translated as CASSPTGVTGELFF. The whole variable domain, remainder taken from reference TRBV18 and TRBJ2-2, is NAGVMQNPRHLVRRRGQEARLRCSPMKGHSHVYWYRQLPEEGLKFMVYLQKENIIDESGMPKERFSAEFPKEGPSILRIQQVVRGDSAAYFCASSPTGVTGELFFGEGSRLTVL.

This clonotype was counted at least ten times. The J gene is TRBJ2-5, the V gene TRBV11-2; D could derive from TRBD1 or TRBD2 (5 bases each). CDR1 is SGHAT, CDR2 FQNNGV, per germline. V was pared by 2 bases and J by 5 bases, with 12 bases between. The CDR3 runs to 14 residues. CDR3 in DNA: TGTGCCAGCAGCTTAATGGGGGTAGGGGAGACCCAGTACTTC. It encodes CASSLMGVGETQYF. The full variable domain, its missing parts supplied by reference TRBV11-2 and TRBJ2-5, is EAGVAQSPRYKIIEKRQSVAFWCNPISGHATLYWYQQILGQGPKLLIQFQNNGVVDDSQLPKDRFSAERLKGVDSTLKIQPAKLEDSAVYLCASSLMGVGETQYFGPGTRLLVL.

In its sample, this clonotype was seen many times. The CDR3 region is CAISESIQGTYGYTF. CDR3 nucleotides: TGTGCCATCAGTGAGTCGATCCAGGGCACCTATGGCTACACCTTC. The chain recombines TRBV10-3 with TRBJ1-2; tentatively, D is TRBD1 (5 bases). Germline V gene data show CDR1 as ENHRY and CDR2 as SYGVKD. V lost 0 bases, J lost 4 bases, and 12 bases lay in between. The CDR3 contains 15 residues.

This clonotype came up a few times. The chain's CDR3 is CASSLVGGRYEQYF. The CDR3 DNA reads TGCGCCAGCAGCTTGGTAGGGGGCCGTTACGAGCAGTACTTC. The V and J genes are TRBV5-1 and TRBJ2-7, with TRBD1 matching over 7 bases. The CDR3 runs 14 residues. V lost 0 bases, J lost 4 bases, and 4 bases stayed unmatched. CDR1 and CDR2 from the germline V gene are SGHRS and YFSETQ.

Many counts were recorded for this clonotype. The genes are TRBV6-1 and TRBJ2-1; 10 bases map to TRBD2. The germline gives CDR1 MNHNS, CDR2 SASEGT. The CDR3 has 16 residues. Trimming removed 6 bases from V and 2 bases from J; junction bases left unmatched: 7. CDR3 DNA: TGTGCCAGCAGCCGTACCGGGACTAGCGCCTACAATGAGCAGTTCTTC. Amino acid sequence: CASSRTGTSAYNEQFF.

The chain couples TRBV4-1 to TRBJ2-1, with TRBD2 as a possible D gene (5 bases). The CDR3 runs 14 residues. Germline CDR1 and CDR2: MGHRA and YSYEKL. V was cut by 6 bases and J by 8 bases, with 17 bases left in between. CDR3 nucleotide sequence: TGCGCCAGCAGTCGCGAAGGGAGTTCCTATGAGCAGTTCTTC. Amino acid sequence: CASSREGSSYEQFF.

The sample holds many counts of this clonotype. The chain uses TRBV12-3 or TRBV12-4 and TRBJ2-7, with D possibly being TRBD1 or TRBD2 (6 bases each). The ends were cut back, 6 bases at V and 3 bases at J, with 21 bases in the middle. The CDR3 is made up of 16 amino acids. CDR3 coding DNA: TGTGCCAGCAGGCGCAGACTAGGTACGGGACACTACGAGCAGTACTTC. Translated, it gives CASRRRLGTGHYEQYF.

In its sample, this clonotype was seen many times. CDR3 bases: TGTGCCAGCAGCTTACCTCAGTACGAGCAGTACTTC. This encodes CASSLPQYEQYF. The rearrangement links TRBV7-2 to TRBJ2-7; no firm D call. Germline V gene sequence: CDR1 SGHTA, CDR2 FQGNSA. The CDR3 has 12 residues. Between the trimmed V and J ends, which lost 2 bases and 4 bases, there was a span of 6 bases.

This clonotype showed up many times. The chain carries TRBV7-2 and TRBJ2-5; a weak D match, TRBD1 (6 bases). Germline CDR1 is SGHTA and CDR2 is FQGNSA. The CDR3 runs 15 residues. With 1 base removed from V and 2 bases from J, the gap between germline ends came to 11 bases. The CDR3 protein is CASSLVTGIQETQYF. The CDR3 DNA reads as TGTGCCAGCAGCTTAGTTACAGGGATACAAGAGACCCAGTACTTC.

This chain links TRBV12-5 with TRBJ2-2; 7 positions agree with TRBD2. The germline gives CDR1 LGHNT, CDR2 FRNRAP. The CDR3 loop spans 15 amino acids. J was trimmed by 4 bases and V by 0 bases; bases with no gene match: 2. This CDR3 is CASGLVLASTGELFF. In DNA form, the CDR3 reads TGTGCTAGTGGTTTGGTACTAGCGAGCACCGGGGAGCTGTTTTTT. The variable domain in full, with the rest retrieved from reference TRBV12-5 and TRBJ2-2, is DARVTQTPRHKVTEMGQEVTMRCQPILGHNTVFWYRQTMMQGLELLAYFRNRAPLDDSGMPKDRFSAEMPDATLATLKIQPSEPRDSAVYFCASGLVLASTGELFFGEGSRLTVL.

For the CDR3, the DNA is TGTGCCAGCAGCTTCGCGACAGGGGGCAAGTATGAGCAGTTCTTC. Translating gives CASSFATGGKYEQFF. This chain uses TRBV5-6 with TRBJ2-1; TRBD1 aligns across 10 bases. J lost 8 bases, V lost 2 bases, and 7 bases had no gene match. There are 15 residues in the CDR3. CDR1 and CDR2 from the germline V gene are SGHDT and YYEEEE.

As regards this clonotype: Its ends do not fully match the called genes, so a read error is possible. V is TRBV2 and J is TRBJ2-1, with TRBD2 matching 14 bases. CDR1 and CDR2 from the germline V gene are SNHLY and FYNNEI. The CDR3 has 15 amino acids. Here the CDR3 DNA reads TGTGCCACCAGTGACCGGACTAGCGGGAGGAATGAGCAGTTCTTC. It encodes CATSDRTSGRNEQFF.

The CDR3 DNA is TGCGCCAGCAGCTCCTCCGGGACATTTGAAAAACTGTTTTTT. This codes for CASSSSGTFEKLFF. V gene TRBV5-1 combines with J gene TRBJ1-4; a weak D match, TRBD1 (6 bases). V shed 3 bases and J shed 7 bases, with 13 bases lying between them. The CDR3 covers 14 residues. Germline CDR1 is SGHRS and CDR2 is YFSETQ.

This clonotype has at least ten counts. The chain recombines TRBV27 with TRBJ2-7; D might be TRBD2 (6 bases). The CDR3 has 13 amino acids. Trimming cost V 7 bases and J 3 bases, with 13 bases left between them. CDR1 and CDR2 from the germline V gene are MNHEY and SMNVEV (reference sequence). The CDR3 here is CASKPSDYYEQYF. The CDR3 nucleotides are TGTGCCAGCAAACCTAGCGATTACTACGAGCAGTACTTC.

The chain carries TRBV29-1 and TRBJ2-3, with 8 positions matching TRBD1. CDR3 length: 15 amino acids. Germline V gene sequence: CDR1 SQVTM, CDR2 ANQGSEA. V lost 6 bases to trimming and J lost 4 bases; unmatched junction nucleotides: 12. The CDR3 here is CSVGTGGPFADTQYF. CDR3 DNA sequence: TGCAGCGTAGGAACAGGGGGACCCTTTGCAGATACGCAGTATTTT.

The rearrangement uses TRBV5-1 and TRBJ2-7; 7 nucleotides agree with TRBD2. V lost 4 bases and J lost 2; bases outside the gene matches: 6. CDR1 is SGHRS, CDR2 YFSETQ, per germline. This CDR3 is built from 14 residues. DNA for the CDR3: TGCGCCAGCAGCCCCAGCGGGAAGCCCTACGAGCAGTACTTC. Translation: CASSPSGKPYEQYF.

This clonotype was seen repeatedly, ten times or more. The chain links TRBV20-1 to TRBJ2-1; 8 nucleotides match TRBD1. Unmatched junction bases numbered 11, after V lost 2 bases and J lost 5 bases. This CDR3 spans 16 amino acids. Per the germline V gene, CDR1 is DFQATT and CDR2 is SNEGSKA (reference sequence). The DNA for the CDR3 is TGCAGTGCTAGATTATTGGGGACAGGAGGGAACAATGAGCAGTTCTTC. Protein: CSARLLGTGGNNEQFF.

There are many counts of this clonotype. CDR3 coding DNA: TGTGCCATCAGGGAGACAGGACGAACGGACACCGGGGAGCTGTTTTTT. As protein: CAIRETGRTDTGELFF. The V and J genes are TRBV10-3 and TRBJ2-2; tentative D call: TRBD1 (6 bases). The germline V and J ends were trimmed by 6 bases and 3 bases, with 17 bases remaining between them. The germline V gene encodes CDR1 ENHRY and CDR2 SYGVKD. The CDR3 is 16 residues long.

This rearrangement joins TRBV7-8 to TRBJ2-1, with D perhaps matching TRBD1 (5 bases). Germline CDR1 is SGHVS and CDR2 is FQNEAQ. The CDR3 runs 13 residues. Trimming removed 5 bases at V and 5 bases at J, with 10 bases between. The CDR3 loop reads CASSPDRDNEQFF. CDR3 coding DNA: TGTGCCAGCAGCCCCGACAGAGACAATGAGCAGTTCTTC. Using reference TRBV7-8 and TRBJ2-1 for the parts outside the CDR3, the full variable domain is GAGVSQSPRYKVAKRGQDVALRCDPISGHVSLFWYQQALGQGPEFLTYFQNEAQLDKSGLPSDRFFAERPEGSVSTLKIQRTQQEDSAVYLCASSPDRDNEQFFGPGTRLTVL.

This clonotype appeared many times. The chain employs TRBV4-1 and TRBJ2-1; 7 positions match TRBD2. The CDR3 totals 19 residues. The germline V gene has CDR1 MGHRA and CDR2 YSYEKL. The V gene end was trimmed by 4 bases and the J gene end by 3 bases; junction bases not matched to a gene: 18. The CDR3 DNA follows: TGCGCCAGCAGCCCTTATCTTTGGCTAGCGGACCTTCTCTACAATGAGCAGTTCTTC. Its protein is CASSPYLWLADLLYNEQFF.

This clonotype was counted only a few times. This chain uses TRBV5-6 with TRBJ2-7; D not resolved. This CDR3 region has 11 residues. Germline CDR1 and CDR2: SGHDT and YYEEEE. Trimming removed 5 bases at V and 8 bases at J, with 11 bases between. For the CDR3, the DNA is TGTGCCAGCAGTATAGCCTCCAAGCAGTACTTC. It encodes CASSIASKQYF.